This TCR beta chain was obtained from a study of regulatory T cells in long-lasting Graves disease. For the study at large: Persistent Graves' disease meant over 5 years of antithyroid drugs with positive TSH receptor antibodies.

Time point described: persistent/refractory GD, antithyroid drugs over 5 years with positive TRAb. The TCR library was prepared using RNA isolated from PBMCs. This clonotype was observed a few times. Its antigen is undetermined. Combining iRepertoire HTBI primers with Arm-PCR of CDR3 regions, the authors built TCR beta libraries. TCRdb processed the multiplex PCR reads anew with MiXCR; each CDR3 protein has one entry. The data contain some 430,000 distinct CDR3 sequences, roughly 21% of them singletons. Germline V lookup: CDR1 MGHDK, CDR2 SYGVNS. This CDR3 has 13 amino acids. V lost 3 bases to trimming and J lost 5 bases; unmatched junction nucleotides: 3. Study observations and caveats: TCR diversity was lower in persistent than newly diagnosed Graves' disease. The study found persistent patients shared more public clonotypes (roughly 2,800) than new patients (just over 950).

The V gene is TRBV25-1, the J gene TRBJ2-7; TRBD1 agrees at 8 bases. The specimen was peripheral blood mononuclear cells (PBMCs), collected when the disease was refractory, from a patient treated with antithyroid drugs. This receptor was identified in a female donor with Graves disease. CDR3 nucleotides: TGTGCCAGCAGTGATTCGACAGGGGACGAGCAGTACTTC. Translating gives CASSDSTGDEQYF.